This T cell receptor beta chain was recorded in a study of blood T cell repertoires in COVID-19 (TCRdb year 2020). The study in broad terms: Samples from collaborators originated in the United States, Italy and Spain and spanned both the acute and convalescent phases of COVID-19. The material from the prospective study consisted of cDNA or gDNA derived from T cells, B-cell-depleted T cells, or PBMCs. The dataset comprised deeply sampled blood TCRbeta repertoires from subjects exposed to, actively infected with, or recovered from COVID-19. The repertoires were released in a freely available public database meant as a resource for research on the immune response to SARS-CoV-2. Samples came from the ongoing ImmuneRACE study (first 160 participants) plus 1,254 subjects from 6 global collaborators. A de-identified subject ID, COVID-19 status, age in years and sex were almost always included in the sample metadata. Where available, HLA class I and class II types were taken from metadata supplied by the sample provider and were not determined by assay-based typing. The paper's findings and limits, for the study overall: The quantity of clinical and demographic metadata differed by source and by participant and was supplied without curation.

TCRbeta CDR3 regions were amplified from genomic DNA using the immunoSEQ Assay, a bias-controlled multiplex PCR. In the original analysis: Within the assay, amplification of reference gene primers was used to estimate how many nucleated cells each sample contained. To quantify the absolute abundance of each unique TCRbeta CDR3 rearrangement, sequence reads were collapsed and filtered. For each sample, productive Simpson clonality was calculated as the square root of Simpson's diversity index over productive rearrangements. Not all clones reach the TCRdb copy of this immuneACCESS table, which keeps in-frame sequences only. Checked studies attribute under half of the gap to unresolved V genes and leave the rest unexplained. Clonal size and the V and J genes are those of that table, whereas D and trimming came from the DNA. Counted in this sample were 150,000 to 200,000 clones; 70% to 90% of them appeared once. The ten top clones hold roughly 2.5% of the sample.

Of note for this clone: Its cognate antigen has yet to be identified. Nothing much larger sits one base from this clone, and base qualities are not available.

Each collaborating institution followed its own protocols to collect whole blood in K2EDTA tubes. For TCRbeta analysis, collaborators shipped samples in one of three forms: frozen whole blood, isolated PBMCs, or DNA extracted from either of those sample types. The germline V gene (reference sequence) supplies CDR1 MNHEY and CDR2 SMNVEV. A distance of 3 bases separates the germline ends of V and J, which lose 3 bases and 1 base respectively. The CDR3 goes from the cysteine to the phenylalanine over 13 residues. Kept here is only the CDR3 DNA, which spans 39 bases and is read in frame from base 1. Sample: peripheral blood. This sequence originates from a middle-aged man with active or convalescent COVID-19. The chain was built from TRBV27 and TRBJ2-2, with the identity of the D gene unclear. The CDR3: CASSFRNTGELFF. The DNA sequence is as follows: TGTGCCAGCAGTTTTCGGAACACCGGGGAGCTGTTTTTT.